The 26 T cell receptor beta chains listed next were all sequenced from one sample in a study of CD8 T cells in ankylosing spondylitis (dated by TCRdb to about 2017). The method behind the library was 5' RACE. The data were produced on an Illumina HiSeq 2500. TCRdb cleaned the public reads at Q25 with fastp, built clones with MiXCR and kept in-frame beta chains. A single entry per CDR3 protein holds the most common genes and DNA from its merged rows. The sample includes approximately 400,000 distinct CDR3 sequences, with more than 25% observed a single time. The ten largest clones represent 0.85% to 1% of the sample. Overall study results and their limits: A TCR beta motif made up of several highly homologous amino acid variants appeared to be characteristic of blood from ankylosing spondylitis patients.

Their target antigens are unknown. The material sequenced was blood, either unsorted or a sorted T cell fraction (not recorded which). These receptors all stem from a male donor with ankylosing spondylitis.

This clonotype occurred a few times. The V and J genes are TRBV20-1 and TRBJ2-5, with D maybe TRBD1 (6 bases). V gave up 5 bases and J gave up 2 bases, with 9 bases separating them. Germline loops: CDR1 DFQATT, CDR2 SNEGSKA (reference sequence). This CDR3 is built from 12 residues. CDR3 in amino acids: CSARTDQETQYF. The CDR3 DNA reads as TGCAGTGCTCGGACAGATCAAGAGACCCAGTACTTC.

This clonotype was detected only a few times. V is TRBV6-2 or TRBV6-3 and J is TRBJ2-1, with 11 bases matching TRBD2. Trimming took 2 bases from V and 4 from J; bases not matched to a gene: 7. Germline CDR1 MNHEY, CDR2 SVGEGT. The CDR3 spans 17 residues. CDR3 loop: CASSYRPLAGGYNEQFF. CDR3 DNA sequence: TGTGCCAGCAGTTACCGCCCGCTAGCGGGAGGTTACAATGAGCAGTTCTTC.

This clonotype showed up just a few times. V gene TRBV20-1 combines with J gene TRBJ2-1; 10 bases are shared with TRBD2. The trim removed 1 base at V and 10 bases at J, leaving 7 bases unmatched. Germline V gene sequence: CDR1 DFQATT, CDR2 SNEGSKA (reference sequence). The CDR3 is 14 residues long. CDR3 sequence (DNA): TGCAGTGCTAGAGGTCTAGCGGGAGACAGGGAGCAGTTCTTC. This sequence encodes CSARGLAGDREQFF.

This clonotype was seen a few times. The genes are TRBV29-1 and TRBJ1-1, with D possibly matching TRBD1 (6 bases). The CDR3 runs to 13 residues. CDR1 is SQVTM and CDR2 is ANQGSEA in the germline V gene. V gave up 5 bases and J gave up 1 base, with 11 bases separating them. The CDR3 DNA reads TGCAGCGTTCCTTCACAGGGGAACACTGAAGCTTTCTTT. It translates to CSVPSQGNTEAFF.

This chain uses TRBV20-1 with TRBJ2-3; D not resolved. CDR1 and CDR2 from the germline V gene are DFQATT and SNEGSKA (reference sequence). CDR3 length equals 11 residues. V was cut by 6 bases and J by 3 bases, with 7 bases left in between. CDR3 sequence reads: CSAYITDTQYF. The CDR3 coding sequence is TGCAGTGCCTACATTACAGATACGCAGTATTTT.

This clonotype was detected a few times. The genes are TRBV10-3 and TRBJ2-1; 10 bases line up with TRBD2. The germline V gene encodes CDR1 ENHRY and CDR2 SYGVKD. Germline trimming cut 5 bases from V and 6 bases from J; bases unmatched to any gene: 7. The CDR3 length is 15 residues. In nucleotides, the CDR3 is TGTGCCATCAGTAATAGCGGGAGGTTAAGCAATGAGCAGTTCTTC. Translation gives CAISNSGRLSNEQFF.

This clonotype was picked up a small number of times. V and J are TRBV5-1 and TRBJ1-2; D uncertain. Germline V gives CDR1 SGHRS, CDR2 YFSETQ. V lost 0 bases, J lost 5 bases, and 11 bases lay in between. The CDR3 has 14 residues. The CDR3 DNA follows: TGCGCCAGCAGCTTGGGGACGATCGATTATGGCTACACCTTC. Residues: CASSLGTIDYGYTF.

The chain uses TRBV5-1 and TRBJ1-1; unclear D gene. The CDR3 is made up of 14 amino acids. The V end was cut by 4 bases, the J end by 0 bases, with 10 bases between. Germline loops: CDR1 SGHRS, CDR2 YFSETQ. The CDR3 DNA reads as TGCGCCAGCAGCGCCCAACCCATGAACACTGAAGCTTTCTTT. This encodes CASSAQPMNTEAFF.

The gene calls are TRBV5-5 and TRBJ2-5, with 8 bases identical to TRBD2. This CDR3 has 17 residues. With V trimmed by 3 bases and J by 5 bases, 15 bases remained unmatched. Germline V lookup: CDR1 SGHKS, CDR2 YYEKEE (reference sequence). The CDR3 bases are TGTGCCAGCAGCTCTAGGGTCCGAGCGGGAGCGGGGGAGACCCAGTACTTC. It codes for CASSSRVRAGAGETQYF.

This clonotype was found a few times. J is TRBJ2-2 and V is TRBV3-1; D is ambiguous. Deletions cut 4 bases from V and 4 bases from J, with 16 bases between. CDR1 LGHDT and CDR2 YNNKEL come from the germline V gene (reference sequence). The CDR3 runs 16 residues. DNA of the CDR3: TGTGCCAGCAGCCTCCGGAGAGGTAGTGGCACCGGGGAGCTGTTTTTT. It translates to CASSLRRGSGTGELFF.

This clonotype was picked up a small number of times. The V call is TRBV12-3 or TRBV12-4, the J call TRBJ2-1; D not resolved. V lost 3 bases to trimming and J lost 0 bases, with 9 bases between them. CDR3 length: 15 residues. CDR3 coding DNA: TGTGCCAGCAGTTTGGGCAGTCACTCCTACAATGAGCAGTTCTTC. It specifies CASSLGSHSYNEQFF.

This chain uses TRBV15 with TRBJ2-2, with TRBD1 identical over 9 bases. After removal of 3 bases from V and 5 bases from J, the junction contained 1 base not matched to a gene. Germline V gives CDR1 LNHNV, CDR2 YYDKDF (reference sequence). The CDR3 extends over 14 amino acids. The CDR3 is CATSRTGGTGELFF. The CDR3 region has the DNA TGTGCCACCAGCAGGACAGGGGGAACCGGGGAGCTGTTTTTT.

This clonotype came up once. CDR3 sequence (DNA): TGTGCCAGCAGCTTAGTCCGACTAGCGGGAATAACCGGGGAGCTGTTTTTT. Translation: CASSLVRLAGITGELFF. The V gene is TRBV7-2, the J gene TRBJ2-2; 11 nucleotides agree with TRBD2. CDR3 size: 17 residues. CDR1 SGHTA and CDR2 FQGNSA come from the germline V gene. V was pared by 1 base and J by 5 bases, with 6 bases of the junction left unmatched.

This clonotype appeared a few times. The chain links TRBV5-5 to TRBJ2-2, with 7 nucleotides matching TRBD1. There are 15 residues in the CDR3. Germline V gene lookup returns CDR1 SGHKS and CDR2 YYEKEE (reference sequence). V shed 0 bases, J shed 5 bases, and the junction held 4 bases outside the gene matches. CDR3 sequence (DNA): TGTGCCAGCAGCTTGGTAGACAGGGTAACCGGGGAGCTGTTTTTT. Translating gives CASSLVDRVTGELFF.

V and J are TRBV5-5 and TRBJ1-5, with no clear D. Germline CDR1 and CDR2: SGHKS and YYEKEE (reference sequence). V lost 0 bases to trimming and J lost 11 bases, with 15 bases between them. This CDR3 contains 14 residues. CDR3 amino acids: CASSLGRGLVAQHF. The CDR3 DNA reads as TGTGCCAGCAGCTTGGGTCGAGGGCTCGTAGCCCAGCATTTT. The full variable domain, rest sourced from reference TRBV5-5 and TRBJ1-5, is DAGVTQSPTHLIKTRGQQVTLRCSPISGHKSVSWYQQVLGQGPQFIFQYYEKEERGRGNFPDRFSARQFPNYSSELNVNALLLGDSALYLCASSLGRGLVAQHFGDGTRLSIL.

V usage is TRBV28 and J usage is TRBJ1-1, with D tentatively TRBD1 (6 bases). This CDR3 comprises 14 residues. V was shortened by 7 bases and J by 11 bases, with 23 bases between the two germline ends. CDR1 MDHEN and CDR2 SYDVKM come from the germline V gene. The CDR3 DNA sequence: TGTGCCAGCACCCTCTCGACAGGCTCAACCGGGGCTTTCTTT. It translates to CASTLSTGSTGAFF.

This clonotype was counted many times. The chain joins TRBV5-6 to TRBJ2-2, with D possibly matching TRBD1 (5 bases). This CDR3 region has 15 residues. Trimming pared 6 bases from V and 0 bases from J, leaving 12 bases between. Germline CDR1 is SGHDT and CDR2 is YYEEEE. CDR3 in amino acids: CASTIGVANTGELFF. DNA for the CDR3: TGTGCCAGCACAATAGGGGTAGCGAACACCGGGGAGCTGTTTTTT.

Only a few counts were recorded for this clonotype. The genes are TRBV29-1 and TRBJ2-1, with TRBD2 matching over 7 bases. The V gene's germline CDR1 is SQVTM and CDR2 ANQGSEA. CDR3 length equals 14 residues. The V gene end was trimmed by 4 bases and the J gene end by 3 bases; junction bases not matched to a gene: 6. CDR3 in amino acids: CSVGAGLGYNEQFF. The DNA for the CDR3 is TGCAGCGTTGGTGCTGGACTAGGCTACAATGAGCAGTTCTTC.

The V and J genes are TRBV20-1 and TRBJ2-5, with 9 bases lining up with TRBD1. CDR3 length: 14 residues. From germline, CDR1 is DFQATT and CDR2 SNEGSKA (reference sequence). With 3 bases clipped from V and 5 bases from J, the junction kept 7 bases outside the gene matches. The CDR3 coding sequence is TGCAGTGCTAGGACAGGGGGTGTTGGGGAGACCCAGTACTTC. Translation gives CSARTGGVGETQYF.

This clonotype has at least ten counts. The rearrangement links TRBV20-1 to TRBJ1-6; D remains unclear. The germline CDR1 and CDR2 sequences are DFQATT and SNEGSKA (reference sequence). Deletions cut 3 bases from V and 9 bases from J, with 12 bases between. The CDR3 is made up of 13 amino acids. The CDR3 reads CSASPRMGSPLHF. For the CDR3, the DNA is TGCAGTGCTAGTCCCAGGATGGGTTCACCCCTCCACTTT.

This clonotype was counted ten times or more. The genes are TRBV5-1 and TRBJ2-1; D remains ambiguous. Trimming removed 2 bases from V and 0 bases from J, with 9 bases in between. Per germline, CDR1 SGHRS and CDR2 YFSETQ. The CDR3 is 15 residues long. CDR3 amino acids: CASSLDSSSYNEQFF. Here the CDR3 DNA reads TGCGCCAGCAGCTTAGACTCGAGCTCCTACAATGAGCAGTTCTTC.

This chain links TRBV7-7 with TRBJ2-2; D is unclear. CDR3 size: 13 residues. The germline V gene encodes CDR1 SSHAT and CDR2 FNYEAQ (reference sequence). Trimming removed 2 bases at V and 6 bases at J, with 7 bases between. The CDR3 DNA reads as TGTGCCAGCAGCTTAACGCAGGCCGGGGAGCTGTTTTTT. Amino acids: CASSLTQAGELFF.

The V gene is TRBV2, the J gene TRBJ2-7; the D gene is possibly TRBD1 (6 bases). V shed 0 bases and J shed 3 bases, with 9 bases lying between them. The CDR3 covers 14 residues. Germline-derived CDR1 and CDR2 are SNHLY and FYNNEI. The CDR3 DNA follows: TGTGCCAGCAGTGAAGCGGGACACAACTACGAGCAGTACGTC. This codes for CASSEAGHNYEQYV.

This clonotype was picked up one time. The CDR3 sequence is CSAREPGTGLSPLHF. The CDR3 nucleotides read TGCAGTGCTAGAGAACCCGGGACAGGACTTTCACCCCTCCACTTT. J is TRBJ1-6 and V is TRBV20-1; 8 positions match TRBD1. The ends lost 0 bases at V and 9 bases at J; junction bases unmatched: 7. Germline V gene sequence: CDR1 DFQATT, CDR2 SNEGSKA (reference sequence). The CDR3 is made up of 15 amino acids.

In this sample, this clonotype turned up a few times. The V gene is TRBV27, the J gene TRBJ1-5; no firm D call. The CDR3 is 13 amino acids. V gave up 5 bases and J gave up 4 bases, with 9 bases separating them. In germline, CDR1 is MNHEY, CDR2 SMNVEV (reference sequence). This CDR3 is CASSMASNQPQHF. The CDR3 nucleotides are TGTGCCAGCAGTATGGCATCGAATCAGCCCCAGCATTTT.

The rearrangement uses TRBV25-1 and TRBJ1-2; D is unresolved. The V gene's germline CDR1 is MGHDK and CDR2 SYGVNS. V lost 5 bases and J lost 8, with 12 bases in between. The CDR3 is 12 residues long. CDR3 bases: TGTGCCAGCAGTCCAACAAAGGGAGGCTACACCTTC. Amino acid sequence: CASSPTKGGYTF.